The 17 T cell receptor beta chains given below trace back to one sample, sequenced in a study of T-cell reconstitution after alpha-beta-depleted transplantation in children. Preparation of the TCRbeta library used unique molecular identifiers. Each CDR3 protein gets one entry after TCRdb re-called the PCR reads with MiXCR. The sample consists of some 520,000 distinct CDR3 sequences, around a third of them appearing once. The specimen was PBMCs from the stem cell graft donor, collected from the stem cell graft. Source of these receptors: a human donor who donated a stem cell graft to a child with aplastic anemia.

This clonotype was counted only a few times. The chain joins TRBV20-1 to TRBJ2-5, with a weak D call TRBD2 (5 bases). Germline V gene sequence: CDR1 DFQATT, CDR2 SNEGSKA (reference sequence). Trimming took 6 bases from V and 3 from J, leaving 17 bases between them. The CDR3 is made up of 14 amino acids. CDR3 residues: CSATRPSGEETQYF. The CDR3 DNA sequence: TGCAGTGCGACCCGACCCTCCGGGGAAGAGACCCAGTACTTC.

This clonotype was counted between two and nine times. This sequence joins TRBV4-3 and TRBJ2-6, with D possibly being TRBD1 (6 bases). CDR3 length: 20 amino acids. Germline V gene data show CDR1 as LGHNA and CDR2 as YSLEER. Trimming stripped 2 bases from V and 1 base from J, with 21 bases between. The CDR3 sequence: CASSQKSPTGYASGANVLTF. The CDR3 bases are TGCGCCAGCAGCCAAAAATCCCCCACAGGGTACGCTTCTGGGGCCAACGTCCTGACTTTC.

The chain recombines TRBV20-1 with TRBJ1-2; 7 bases are a match to TRBD1. The V segment lost 7 bases and the J segment 1 base; nucleotides outside the gene matches: 9. In germline, CDR1 is DFQATT, CDR2 SNEGSKA (reference sequence). This CDR3 has 14 residues. CDR3 in DNA: TGCAGTGTCAACTACAGGGGACGTAACTATGGCTACACCTTC. Amino acids: CSVNYRGRNYGYTF.

This clonotype occurred a few times. The chain joins TRBV20-1 to TRBJ2-7, with 7 bases that match TRBD2. The CDR3 is 13 amino acids. V shed 5 bases, J shed 4 bases, and the junction held 8 bases outside the gene matches. Germline V gene sequence: CDR1 DFQATT, CDR2 SNEGSKA (reference sequence). The chain's CDR3 is CSAYREAGYEQYF. In DNA, the CDR3 is TGCAGTGCTTACCGGGAGGCCGGGTACGAGCAGTACTTC.

The chain links TRBV6-1 to TRBJ2-2; D is perhaps TRBD1 (6 bases). Germline lookup yields CDR1 MNHNS and CDR2 SASEGT. V gave up 6 bases and J gave up 1 base, with 9 bases separating them. The CDR3 totals 14 residues. The CDR3 region has the DNA TGTGCCAGCAGCCCGGGACAGAACACCGGGGAGCTGTTTTTT. This sequence encodes CASSPGQNTGELFF.

The chain links TRBV29-1 to TRBJ1-1, with D unclear. The germline V gene has CDR1 SQVTM and CDR2 ANQGSEA. This CDR3 spans 13 amino acids. V lost 0 bases and J lost 4, with 9 bases in between. The DNA for the CDR3 is TGCAGCGTTGAAGATCAGGTAATCACTGAAGCTTTCTTT. Its translation: CSVEDQVITEAFF.

The chain's CDR3 is CASSPSGVGEQFF. For the CDR3, the DNA is TGTGCCAGCAGCCCGTCGGGGGTTGGTGAGCAGTTCTTC. The gene calls are TRBV3-1 and TRBJ2-1; tentatively, D is TRBD2 (6 bases). CDR1 is LGHDT and CDR2 is YNNKEL in the germline V gene (reference sequence). V gave up 4 bases and J gave up 9 bases, with 13 bases separating them. The CDR3 runs to 13 residues.

The chain carries TRBV20-1 and TRBJ2-1; 10 nucleotides align to TRBD2. Germline CDR1 reads DFQATT; CDR2 reads SNEGSKA (reference sequence). The CDR3 totals 13 residues. Losses at the gene ends were 6 bases for V and 6 bases for J; bases not matched to a gene: 5. CDR3 coding DNA: TGCAGTGCCTTCCTAGCGGGAGTCAATGAGCAGTTCTTC. Residues: CSAFLAGVNEQFF.

This clonotype was observed a handful of times. V usage is TRBV4-3 and J usage is TRBJ1-2; TRBD1 matches 8 bases. The V and J ends lost 1 base and 4 bases, in that order; junction bases with no gene match: 8. The length of the CDR3 is 16 residues. Germline CDR1 LGHNA, CDR2 YSLEER. The CDR3 sequence: CASSQGNRGEGYGYTF. For the CDR3, the DNA is TGCGCCAGCAGCCAAGGAAACAGGGGGGAAGGCTATGGCTACACCTTC.

The rearrangement joins TRBV30 to TRBJ2-2, with D maybe TRBD1 (6 bases). The V end was cut by 4 bases, the J end by 5 bases, with 11 bases between. Germline V gives CDR1 GTSNPN, CDR2 SVGIG (reference sequence). There are 13 residues in the CDR3. The CDR3 DNA sequence: TGTGCCTGGAAGGGACAACCTACCGGGGAGCTGTTTTTT. Protein product: CAWKGQPTGELFF.

This clonotype was counted a few times. The rearrangement links TRBV13 to TRBJ2-2; perhaps TRBD1 as D (5 bases). Trimming cost V 4 bases and J 4 bases, with 16 bases left between them. The germline gives CDR1 PRHDT, CDR2 FYEKMQ (reference sequence). CDR3 length: 16 residues. The CDR3 reads CASSSPQGRVTGELFF. The CDR3 nucleotides are TGTGCCAGCAGCTCACCCCAGGGCAGGGTCACCGGGGAGCTGTTTTTT.

This clonotype was detected a few times. This rearrangement joins TRBV24-1 to TRBJ2-3; no clear D gene. Per germline, CDR1 KGHDR and CDR2 SFDVKD. CDR3 length equals 15 residues. The V and J ends lost 0 bases and 6 bases respectively, with 12 bases between them. The CDR3 loop is CATSDLQGSADTQYF. Written as DNA, the CDR3 is TGTGCCACCAGTGATTTGCAAGGGTCGGCGGATACGCAGTATTTT.

CDR3 coding DNA: TGCAGTGCTAGAGATTCACAGGGAGGAGGTCAGCCCCAGCATTTT. It specifies CSARDSQGGGQPQHF. This sequence joins TRBV20-1 and TRBJ1-5; D perhaps matches TRBD1 (6 bases). The germline V gene has CDR1 DFQATT and CDR2 SNEGSKA (reference sequence). The CDR3 runs 15 residues. Between the trimmed V and J ends, which lost 0 bases and 6 bases, there was a span of 15 bases.

The V call is TRBV10-3, the J call TRBJ1-5, with a tentative D call TRBD1 (5 bases). Between the trimmed V and J ends, which lost 3 bases and 4 bases, there was a span of 10 bases. This CDR3 comprises 14 residues. CDR1 is ENHRY, CDR2 SYGVKD, per germline. The CDR3 nucleotides read TGTGCCATCAGTGAAGGGGTTTCAAATCAGCCCCAGCATTTT. Translated: CAISEGVSNQPQHF.

This clonotype showed up just a few times. The V gene is TRBV7-2, the J gene TRBJ2-6; D call uncertain. The CDR3 length is 15 residues. Germline lookup yields CDR1 SGHTA and CDR2 FQGNSA. Trimming stripped 3 bases from V and 2 bases from J, with 8 bases between. The chain's CDR3 is CASSFFVAGANVLTF. DNA for the CDR3: TGTGCCAGCAGCTTTTTTGTCGCTGGGGCCAACGTCCTGACTTTC.

This clonotype has a handful of counts. The rearrangement links TRBV12-3 or TRBV12-4 to TRBJ2-3; TRBD2 agrees at 12 bases. CDR3 length: 17 amino acids. V shed 1 base and J 2 bases; nucleotides not matched to a gene: 4. The CDR3 region has the DNA TGTGCCAGCAGTTTAGGAGGACTAGCGGGAAACACAGATACGCAGTATTTT. Encoded protein: CASSLGGLAGNTDTQYF.

In its sample, this clonotype was seen a few times. The chain recombines TRBV6-2 or TRBV6-3 with TRBJ2-7; 7 bases match TRBD1. The V and J ends lost 5 bases and 2 bases, in that order; junction bases with no gene match: 6. The CDR3 has 14 residues. Germline V gene sequence: CDR1 MNHEY, CDR2 SVGEGT. The CDR3 DNA sequence: TGTGCCAGCAGTAACAGGGGCGAGGCCTACGAGCAGTACTTC. Its translation: CASSNRGEAYEQYF.